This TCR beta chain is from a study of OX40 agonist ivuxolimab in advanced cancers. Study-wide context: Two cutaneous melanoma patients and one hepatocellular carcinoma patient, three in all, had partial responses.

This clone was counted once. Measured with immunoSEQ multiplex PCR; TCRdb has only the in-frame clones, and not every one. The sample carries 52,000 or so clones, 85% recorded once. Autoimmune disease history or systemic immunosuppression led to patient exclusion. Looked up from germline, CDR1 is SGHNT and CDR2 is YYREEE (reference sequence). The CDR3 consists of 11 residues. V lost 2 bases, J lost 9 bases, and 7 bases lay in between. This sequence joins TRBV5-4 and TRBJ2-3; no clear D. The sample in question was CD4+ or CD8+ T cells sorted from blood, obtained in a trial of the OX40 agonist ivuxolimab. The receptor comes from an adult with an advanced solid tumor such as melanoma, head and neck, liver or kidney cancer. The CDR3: CASSLDETQYF. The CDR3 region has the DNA TGTGCCAGCAGCTTAGACGAGACGCAGTATTTT.